The entry below gives a single T cell receptor (beta chain) sequence along with its context. Its cognate antigen is unknown. Germline CDR1 is MNHEY and CDR2 is SVGAGI. The CDR3 runs to 13 residues. The germline V and J ends were trimmed by 5 bases and 1 base, with 7 bases remaining between them. The data were obtained in a study of graft-versus-host responses after intestinal transplantation. Study outcomes and limitations: Where graft-donor T cell macrochimerism was present, patients had high graft-versus-host to host-versus-graft clonal ratios in allografts.

The repertoire was sequenced with immunoSEQ multiplex PCR; TCRdb's copy has only in-frame clones and lacks some. Here the sample spans more than 65,000 clones, more than 85% being singletons. The material was unstimulated CD8+ T cells sorted from spleen or lymph node cells, obtained before transplant. The chain couples TRBV6-5 to TRBJ2-3; D uncertain. The sequence was collected from a human donor who was the organ donor for an intestinal transplant. The CDR3 is CASSDRGTDTQYF. As DNA, the CDR3 is TGTGCCAGCAGTGACCGTGGCACAGATACGCAGTATTTT.